Below, 10 T cell receptor beta chains from the same sample are listed, as sequenced in a study of blood T cell repertoires in COVID-19. Assay: immunoSEQ multiplex PCR; the TCRdb copy retains only in-frame clones and omits some. The sample lists over 200,000 clones, 65% to 85% seen once, with around 27% in the top ten. Material for sequencing was peripheral blood. These receptors all stem from a man aged 35 to 55 with acute or convalescent COVID-19.

This sequence joins TRBV11-2 and TRBJ2-3, with 9 positions matching TRBD2. This CDR3 has 16 amino acids. In germline, CDR1 is SGHAT, CDR2 FQNNGV. With 1 base clipped from V and 2 bases from J, the junction kept 4 bases outside the gene matches. The CDR3 protein is CASSLAPSGTTDTQYF. The CDR3 nucleotides are TGTGCCAGCAGCTTAGCACCTAGCGGGACCACAGATACGCAGTATTTT. The full variable domain, rest sourced from reference TRBV11-2 and TRBJ2-3, is EAGVAQSPRYKIIEKRQSVAFWCNPISGHATLYWYQQILGQGPKLLIQFQNNGVVDDSQLPKDRFSAERLKGVDSTLKIQPAKLEDSAVYLCASSLAPSGTTDTQYFGPGTRLTVL.

This rearrangement joins TRBV18 to TRBJ2-7; 14 nucleotides agree with TRBD2. Germline-derived CDR1 and CDR2 are KGHSH and LQKENI. The junction had 0 bases not matched to a gene; V was cut back by 3 bases and J by 5 bases. The CDR3 is 14 residues long. In DNA, the CDR3 is TGTGCCAGCTCACCGGGACTAGCGGGAGACGAGCAGTACTTC. Translated: CASSPGLAGDEQYF.

The chain joins TRBV29-1 to TRBJ2-5, with D maybe TRBD2 (6 bases). This CDR3 spans 12 amino acids. The germline V gene encodes CDR1 SQVTM and CDR2 ANQGSEA. Trimming pared 5 bases from V and 5 bases from J, leaving 12 bases between. The CDR3: CSVSLGRETQYF. The CDR3 nucleotides are TGCAGCGTTTCCCTGGGGAGGGAGACCCAGTACTTC.

This clone came up a few times. The chain couples TRBV7-8 to TRBJ2-7, with 8 bases identical to TRBD2. Unmatched junction bases numbered 3, after V lost 8 bases and J lost 0 bases. Germline-derived CDR1 and CDR2 are SGHVS and FQNEAQ. This CDR3 has 13 amino acids. The CDR3 sequence is CASFRGGSYEQYF. For the CDR3, the DNA is TGTGCCAGCTTCCGGGGGGGCTCCTACGAGCAGTACTTC.

The chain couples TRBV10-3 to TRBJ2-7, with 11 bases lining up with TRBD2. This CDR3 has 16 residues. The V gene end was trimmed by 2 bases and the J gene end by 0 bases; junction bases not matched to a gene: 3. The germline V gene encodes CDR1 ENHRY and CDR2 SYGVKD. DNA of the CDR3: TGTGCCATCAGTGAGATCACTAGCGGGAGCTCCTACGAGCAGTACTTC. Amino acids: CAISEITSGSSYEQYF.

The gene calls are TRBV19 and TRBJ2-5; 10 bases match TRBD1. V trimming: 8 bases; J trimming: 1 base; junction bases outside the gene matches: 1. The CDR3 runs to 13 residues. The V gene's germline CDR1 is LNHDA and CDR2 SQIVND (reference sequence). This CDR3 is CASGTGAQETQYF. CDR3 in DNA: TGTGCCAGTGGGACAGGGGCCCAAGAGACCCAGTACTTC.

The chain couples TRBV12-3 or TRBV12-4 to TRBJ2-3; possible D gene TRBD2, 5 bases. Trimming took off 8 bases at V and 3 bases at J, with 12 bases between the two ends. The CDR3 spans 13 residues. The CDR3 bases are TGTGCCAGCCGACTAAGAACGACAGATACGCAGTATTTT. Translation: CASRLRTTDTQYF.

The chain has TRBV5-1 and TRBJ2-7; D perhaps matches TRBD2 (6 bases). The CDR3 is made up of 18 amino acids. Trimming cost V 4 bases and J 4 bases, with 27 bases left between them. CDR1 SGHRS and CDR2 YFSETQ come from the germline V gene. Written as DNA, the CDR3 is TGCGCCAGCAGCCAAGAATCCTTAGGGGCTACTAGCCCATACGAGCAGTACTTC. It yields the protein CASSQESLGATSPYEQYF.

The J gene is TRBJ2-1, the V gene TRBV11-3, with 7 bases identical to TRBD1. The CDR3 length is 14 residues. Trimming removed 5 bases from V and 5 bases from J; junction bases left unmatched: 6. The germline CDR1 and CDR2 sequences are SGHNT and YENEEA. The CDR3 DNA sequence: TGTGCCAGCAGCCCCAACAGGGGAAACAATGAGCAGTTCTTC. Translated: CASSPNRGNNEQFF.

The chain couples TRBV19 to TRBJ1-2; D gene uncertain. V was pared by 6 bases and J by 3 bases, with 14 bases between. CDR1 is LNHDA and CDR2 is SQIVND in the germline V gene (reference sequence). The CDR3 consists of 14 residues. The CDR3 sequence: CASSPYGEDYGYTF. In DNA form, the CDR3 reads TGTGCCAGTAGCCCTTATGGGGAGGACTATGGCTACACCTTC.